What follows are 5 T cell receptor beta chains derived from one specimen sequenced in a study of CD8+CD57+ T cells in acquired aplastic anemia. Selection for sequencing was limited to patients who had shown CD8+CD57+ cell expansion by flow cytometry. Genomic DNA, serving as template, underwent TCR beta VDJ and CDR3 profiling. A single record per CDR3 protein comes from TCRdb applying MiXCR to the reads. The data show fewer than 85,000 distinct CDR3 sequences, roughly three quarters seen once. The sequencing sample was made of sorted CD4+, CD8+, or CD8+CD57+ T cells (not recorded which) from PBMCs. Receptors were obtained from a human donor with aplastic anemia.

The chain has TRBV19 and TRBJ1-3; D is undetermined. This CDR3 region has 16 residues. Trimming took off 1 base at V and 0 bases at J, with 10 bases between the two ends. CDR1 is LNHDA, CDR2 SQIVND, per germline (reference sequence). CDR3 DNA: TGTGCCAGTAGTATAGGTTGGAGAGCCTCTGGAAACACCATATATTTT. As protein: CASSIGWRASGNTIYF. The full variable domain, completed using reference TRBV19 and TRBJ1-3, is DGGITQSPKYLFRKEGQNVTLSCEQNLNHDAMYWYRQDPGQGLRLIYYSQIVNDFQKGDIAEGYSVSREKKESFPLTVTSAQKNPTAFYLCASSIGWRASGNTIYFGEGSWLTVV.

As to this clonotype: Since a much larger clone is just one base distant, this may be a read error. The V gene is TRBV6-1, the J gene TRBJ2-7; weak D call: TRBD1 (5 bases). The germline V gene encodes CDR1 MNHNS and CDR2 SASEGT. V lost 6 bases to trimming and J lost 7 bases, with 16 bases between them. This CDR3 contains 13 residues. CDR3 in DNA: TGTGCCAGCAGCAGCACAGGCGTCGAGGAGCAGTACTTC. Its translation: CASSSTGVEEQYF.

The V gene is TRBV6-4, the J gene TRBJ1-6; D gene unclear. Germline loops: CDR1 MRHNA, CDR2 SNTAGT. V lost 2 bases to trimming and J lost 5 bases, with 10 bases between them. The CDR3 has 15 amino acids. CDR3 region: CASSDSRVHNSPLHF. In DNA, the CDR3 is TGTGCCAGCAGTGACAGTAGGGTTCATAATTCACCCCTCCACTTT.

This chain uses TRBV15 with TRBJ1-6; a weak D match, TRBD1 (5 bases). The V gene's germline CDR1 is LNHNV and CDR2 YYDKDF (reference sequence). There are 14 residues in the CDR3. V lost 1 base and J 10 bases, leaving 11 bases between the germline ends. DNA for the CDR3: TGTGCCACCAGCAGAGGAGGGGCTCTATCACCCCTCCACTTT. It is translated as CATSRGGALSPLHF. The full variable domain, with the rest looked up from reference TRBV15 and TRBJ1-6, is DAMVIQNPRYQVTQFGKPVTLSCSQTLNHNVMYWYQQKSSQAPKLLFHYYDKDFNNEADTPDNFQSRRPNTSFCFLDIRSPGLGDTAMYLCATSRGGALSPLHFGNGTRLTVT.

The chain uses TRBV15 and TRBJ1-2, with 8 nucleotides matching TRBD1. CDR1 and CDR2 from the germline V gene are LNHNV and YYDKDF (reference sequence). The J segment lost 8 bases and the V segment lost 4 bases, leaving 6 bases of the junction unmatched. CDR3 length equals 13 residues. CDR3 bases: TGTGCCACCAGCACTTTGACAGGGGAAGGCTACACCTTC. Translating it yields CATSTLTGEGYTF.